This T cell receptor (beta chain) was obtained from a study of T cells in Graves' hyperthyroidism and ophthalmopathy (dated by TCRdb to the late 2010s). Background on the whole study: Peripheral blood was collected at initial diagnosis, before any treatment. The 100 or so discovery patients were randomly split 7:3 into training and test sets. The paper describes TCR Vbeta CDR3 sequencing of 120 to 150 peripheral blood samples, made up of fewer than 50 ophthalmopathy patients, approximately 76 hyperthyroidism patients and approximately 17 progressor patients. After sampling, hyperthyroidism patients received methimazole starting at 30 mg daily, and ophthalmopathy patients received high-dose intravenous methylprednisolone. Prospective prediction of ophthalmopathy was tested in an independent validation cohort of fewer than 20 hyperthyroidism patients and around 16 patients who later progressed to ophthalmopathy. TCR V-J signatures able to tell the groups apart were searched for in a discovery cohort of 95 or so patients, of whom roughly 42 had Graves' ophthalmopathy and roughly 59 had stable Graves' hyperthyroidism. The study also compared thyroid tissue and blood T-cell repertoires from more than five Graves' hyperthyroidism patients.

The CDR3 runs 13 amino acids, cysteine and phenylalanine included. Only the CDR3 portion is preserved as DNA: 39 bases, with reading frame beginning at the first base. The V end loses 4 bases and the J end loses 2 bases, and a stretch of 8 bases separates them. Taken from the germline V gene, the CDR1 and CDR2 loops are SQVTM and ANQGSEA. The TCR beta CDR3 regions were amplified from the RNA transcripts. The first round of RT-PCR for the TCR CDR3 was performed with the HTBI primer set and the Qiagen OneStep RT-PCR kit. Libraries were constructed in a second round of multiplex PCR, after which size selection and purification were carried out. The libraries were sequenced on an Illumina HiSeq2000 using paired-end 100 bp reads. The study's processing was this. SOAPnuke was used to process the raw data, throwing out any read that contained adapters or uncalled bases, had a mean Phred below 15, or lacked an exact constant-primer or identifier match. High-quality paired reads were merged with COPE v1.2.5, and unique nucleotide sequences were defined as clonotypes. MiTCR v1.1 was used to align the clonotypes against IMGT TRBV, TRBD and TRBJ reference segments. Analysis was restricted to V-J combinations with a frequency above 0.0001, which covered roughly 99% of repertoires. The TCS score was defined as the ratio of F50 (clonal expansion) to E x V (chaos), calculated using BLOSUM62-based TCRdist between CDR3 peptides within each V-J. Welch's t-statistics and random forest reduced some 510 V-J features to 13, which were used in a naive Bayes classifier (R e1071). The raw public data were reprocessed by TCRdb itself: fastp quality trimming at Q25, MiXCR clonotype calling, in-frame beta chains only. Every distinct CDR3 protein forms one entry, paired with its most common genes and DNA. The authors' filters were not applied to this entry. This sample has hundreds of thousands of distinct CDR3 sequences in its table, and roughly 20% of those were observed once. The top ten clones comprise 34% of the sample.

Ophthalmopathy patients had moderately to severely active disease, with a Clinical Activity Score of 3 or more, a NOSPECS grade of 4 or more, and a disease duration of less than 3 months. Patients with uncontrolled infections, other autoimmune diseases, pregnancy or lactation were excluded. Diagnoses were established on the basis of clinical symptoms, serum thyroxine and TRAb, thyroid ultrasound, and orbital computed tomography. Ficoll-Paque density gradient centrifugation was used to isolate PBMCs from about 10 ml of fresh peripheral blood. Total RNA was extracted with Trizol reagent, and quality was checked on an Agilent 2100 Bioanalyzer. Overall study results and their limits: A 13 V-J signature model separated ophthalmopathy from stable hyperthyroidism, with approximately 87% sensitivity and roughly 81% specificity in cross-validation and 80%/75% in testing. Blood samples also contained most of the expanded thyroid clonotypes (frequency above 0.001), which suggests that blood repertoires may reflect thyroid immune responses. In validation, progression to ophthalmopathy was predicted by the model with roughly 71% sensitivity and around 76% specificity, a median of 6.5 months before onset. Sample size was not statistically predetermined, and investigators were not blinded to group allocation.

As concerns this clonotype: The specificity of this receptor is unknown. No much larger clone is present one base from it, and per-base qualities are unavailable.

This receptor was identified in a man aged 25 to 40 with Graves' ophthalmopathy. This chain is built from TRBV29-1 and TRBJ2-2, and TRBD2 may be the D gene, going by 5 matching bases. What was sequenced was blood. The CDR3 here reads CSVAAANTGELFF. DNA sequence: TGCAGCGTTGCAGCGGCCAACACCGGGGAGCTGTTTTTT.